In its sample, the clone carrying this TCR beta chain was seen a few times. The TCR alpha and TCR beta cDNA libraries, bearing sample barcodes and UMIs, were generated by 5'RACE using constant-segment primers. Each CDR3 protein is one row after TCRdb ran MiXCR on the 5' RACE reads. The data show approximately 580,000 distinct CDR3 sequences, around 21% seen once. The V gene lost 4 bases and the J gene lost 4 bases, with 28 bases spanning the gap. CDR1 and CDR2 from the germline V gene are LGHNA and YNFKEQ. This CDR3 contains 19 residues. The data were obtained in a study of T-cell memory formation after mild COVID-19.

The genes are TRBV4-2 and TRBJ1-2, with D tentatively TRBD1 (5 bases). This clonotype was obtained from an adult woman who had mild COVID-19 (a few samples of this study predate the infection). Cell type and time point are not known. Sequences were obtained from PBMCs or a T cell subset sorted from them (not recorded which). The CDR3 DNA sequence: TGTGCCAGCAGCCCCCAAGCACTTCGGATCAGGGCGGGATTCTATGGCTACACCTTC. Translating it yields CASSPQALRIRAGFYGYTF.